Below are 28 T cell receptor beta chains sequenced from a single sample in a study of Graves' ophthalmopathy and Graves' hyperthyroidism. RNA served as the template for amplifying TCR beta CDR3 regions. After a first-round RT-PCR with HTBI primers, a second-round multiplex PCR was run. From the multiplex PCR reads, TCRdb called clonotypes with MiXCR, one entry per CDR3 protein. Among a few hundred thousand distinct CDR3 sequences listed, under 45% were seen once. The sample was peripheral blood or thyroid tissue (not recorded which). The receptors were sampled from an adult man with Graves' hyperthyroidism.

This clonotype was found a few times. The CDR3 bases are TGTGCCAGCAGGCCAATGGGGGGGCTCCCCCCTCAGCCCCAGCATTTT. Its protein product is CASRPMGGLPPQPQHF. The V and J genes are TRBV28 and TRBJ1-5, with a tentative D call TRBD1 (6 bases). Germline V gene lookup returns CDR1 MDHEN and CDR2 SYDVKM. V lost 6 bases and J lost 6, with 21 bases in between. The CDR3 totals 16 residues.

This clonotype was seen many times. The gene calls are TRBV7-2 and TRBJ2-5; a possible D gene is TRBD2 (6 bases). V lost 5 bases and J lost 1, with 14 bases in between. CDR1 and CDR2 from the germline V gene are SGHTA and FQGNSA. The CDR3 extends over 15 amino acids. CDR3 nucleotides: TGTGCCAGCAGCAGATTCCGGGAGACCCAAGAGACCCAGTACTTC. It translates to CASSRFRETQETQYF.

This clonotype was counted at least ten times. The V call is TRBV25-1, the J call TRBJ2-2; D possibly corresponds to TRBD1 (5 bases). Trimming shortened V by 3 bases and J by 1 base, and 9 bases separated the two germline ends. Germline values: CDR1 MGHDK, CDR2 SYGVNS. The CDR3 runs 15 residues. CDR3 in DNA: TGTGCCAGCAGTGATTACGACAGGAACACCGGGGAGCTGTTTTTT. Translated: CASSDYDRNTGELFF.

In DNA, the CDR3 is TGTGCCAGCATGGTGGGAGCGAACACCGGGGAGCTGTTTTTT. Translated: CASMVGANTGELFF. The V call is TRBV2, the J call TRBJ2-2; possibly TRBD2 for D (5 bases). CDR3 size: 14 residues. V lost 7 bases and J 0 bases, leaving 9 bases between the germline ends. Germline CDR1 and CDR2: SNHLY and FYNNEI.

This clonotype was seen a handful of times. This chain uses TRBV11-2 with TRBJ2-5, with 11 bases identical to TRBD2. The CDR3 sequence is 18 residues long. V shed 6 bases and J 2 bases; nucleotides not matched to a gene: 14. Germline V gene data show CDR1 as SGHAT and CDR2 as FQNNGV. The CDR3 protein is CASSRTSGSSQYQETQYF. For the CDR3, the DNA is TGTGCCAGCAGTCGGACTAGCGGGTCCTCCCAGTATCAAGAGACCCAGTACTTC.

This clonotype was seen repeatedly, ten times or more. The rearrangement joins TRBV19 to TRBJ1-5; D remains ambiguous. This CDR3 is 14 amino acids long. CDR1 and CDR2 from the germline V gene are LNHDA and SQIVND (reference sequence). Between the trimmed V and J ends, which lost 7 bases and 0 bases, there was a span of 10 bases. CDR3 DNA: TGTGCCAGTACCGTACTATATAGCAATCAGCCCCAGCATTTT. It translates to CASTVLYSNQPQHF. Variable domain in full (rest from reference TRBV19 and TRBJ1-5): DGGITQSPKYLFRKEGQNVTLSCEQNLNHDAMYWYRQDPGQGLRLIYYSQIVNDFQKGDIAEGYSVSREKKESFPLTVTSAQKNPTAFYLCASTVLYSNQPQHFGDGTRLSIL.

This clonotype was counted at least ten times. The rearrangement joins TRBV7-3 to TRBJ2-5, with D perhaps matching TRBD1 or TRBD2 (5 bases each). This CDR3 is 18 amino acids long. Per germline, CDR1 SGHTA and CDR2 FQGTGA. The V gene lost 1 base and the J gene lost 0 bases, with 18 bases spanning the gap. In DNA, the CDR3 is TGTGCCAGCAGCTTAAGGGGCCCGGGACCAGCGTACCAAGAGACCCAGTACTTC. Residues: CASSLRGPGPAYQETQYF.

In the case of this clonotype: One end of the junction varies from germline; a read error may be responsible. V usage is TRBV29-1 and J usage is TRBJ2-6; tentative D call: TRBD1 (5 bases). CDR3 length: 11 amino acids. The V gene's germline CDR1 is SQVTM and CDR2 ANQGSEA. The DNA for the CDR3 is TGCAGCGTAGTGGGGCCGAACACTGAAGCTTTC. Translated: CSVVGPNTEAF. The whole variable domain, remainder taken from reference TRBV29-1 and TRBJ2-6, is SAVISQKPSRDICQRGTSLTIQCQVDSQVTMMFWYRQQPGQSLTLIATANQGSEATYESGFVIDKFPISRPNLTFSTLTVSNMSPEDSSIYLCSVVGPNTEAFGAGSRLTVL.

This clonotype came up a few times. V is TRBV28 and J is TRBJ1-2; D perhaps matches TRBD1 (6 bases). Germline V lookup: CDR1 MDHEN, CDR2 SYDVKM. V was pared by 3 bases and J by 4 bases, with 12 bases between. This CDR3 comprises 14 residues. The CDR3 nucleotides are TGTGCCAGCAGTTTTGGTGGGACACTCTATGGCTACACCTTC. It specifies CASSFGGTLYGYTF.

This clonotype was observed once. V gene TRBV2 combines with J gene TRBJ1-5; 9 nucleotides match TRBD1. The CDR3 runs 15 residues. Germline trimming cut 6 bases from V and 1 base from J; bases unmatched to any gene: 4. CDR1 and CDR2 (germline): SNHLY, FYNNEI. The CDR3 bases are TGTGCCAGCAGCACGGACAGGGGAAGCAATCAGCCCCAGCATTTT. Translated, it gives CASSTDRGSNQPQHF.

The chain has TRBV7-7 and TRBJ2-5; tentative D call: TRBD2 (5 bases). The germline gives CDR1 SSHAT, CDR2 FNYEAQ (reference sequence). This CDR3 spans 13 amino acids. In DNA form, the CDR3 reads TGTGCTAGAGAGGCGGGCAGAGGGGAGACCCAGTACTTC. Its translation: CAREAGRGETQYF.

On this clonotype itself: At one end the junction does not follow the germline gene, possibly because of a read error. The CDR3 region has the DNA TGCAGTGCTAGGCGGCAGGGTGACACTGAAGCTTTGTTT. This encodes CSARRQGDTEALF. The V gene is TRBV20-1, the J gene TRBJ1-1; perhaps TRBD1 as D (5 bases). CDR1 and CDR2 (germline): DFQATT, SNEGSKA (reference sequence). The CDR3 is 13 amino acids.

This clonotype was seen a handful of times. The chain has TRBV28 and TRBJ2-5; 7 nucleotides agree with TRBD1. The CDR3 runs 16 residues. With V trimmed by 4 bases and J by 1 base, 9 bases remained unmatched. Looked up from germline, CDR1 is MDHEN and CDR2 is SYDVKM. This chain's CDR3 is CASSSTGTVSQETQYF. In DNA form, the CDR3 reads TGTGCCAGCAGTTCCACCGGGACAGTCTCCCAAGAGACCCAGTACTTC.

Concerning this clonotype itself: Since a much larger clone is just one base distant, this may be a read error. The chain links TRBV7-9 to TRBJ2-2; 11 bases fit TRBD2. In germline, CDR1 is SEHNR, CDR2 FQNEAQ (reference sequence). This CDR3 spans 15 amino acids. The CDR3 is CASNLGLAGPGEPFF. CDR3 coding DNA: TGTGCCAGCAACCTAGGACTAGCGGGCCCCGGGGAGCCGTTTTTT.

Many counts were recorded for this clonotype. The chain joins TRBV7-9 to TRBJ1-6; maybe TRBD1 (6 bases). V shed 0 bases and J shed 9 bases, with 18 bases lying between them. In germline, CDR1 is SEHNR, CDR2 FQNEAQ (reference sequence). The CDR3 spans 17 residues. The CDR3 region has the DNA TGTGCCAGCAGCTTAGCGCGCGGACAGCTGTCGGGTTCACCCCTCCACTTT. Protein sequence: CASSLARGQLSGSPLHF. Using reference TRBV7-9 and TRBJ1-6 for the parts outside the CDR3, the full variable domain is DTGVSQNPRHKITKRGQNVTFRCDPISEHNRLYWYRQTLGQGPEFLTYFQNEAQLEKSRLLSDRFSAERPKGSFSTLEIQRTEQGDSAMYLCASSLARGQLSGSPLHFGNGTRLTVT.

This clonotype showed up many times. The chain is built from TRBV19 and TRBJ1-2; TRBD1 agrees at 8 bases. The CDR3 covers 19 residues. Germline CDR1 LNHDA, CDR2 SQIVND (reference sequence). V was clipped by 4 bases and J by 5 bases; unmatched bases: 21. The CDR3 reads CASSKLLSGTGLRTYGYTF. DNA for the CDR3: TGTGCCAGTAGTAAACTCCTATCCGGGACAGGACTCAGGACTTATGGCTACACCTTC.

The V call is TRBV11-1, the J call TRBJ2-2; 12 bases line up with TRBD2. The germline CDR1 and CDR2 sequences are SGHAT and FQDESV (reference sequence). V was clipped by 1 base and J by 7 bases; unmatched bases: 4. There are 16 residues in the CDR3. The DNA for the CDR3 is TGTGCCAGCAGCTTAGAGACTAGCGGGAGCATCGGGGAGCTGTTTTTT. It is translated as CASSLETSGSIGELFF.

There are many counts of this clonotype. The rearrangement uses TRBV20-1 and TRBJ2-6; D is possibly TRBD1 (6 bases). The CDR3 is 15 amino acids. V lost 5 bases to trimming and J lost 4 bases, with 15 bases between them. In germline, CDR1 is DFQATT, CDR2 SNEGSKA (reference sequence). The CDR3 coding sequence is TGCAGTGCTCAACAGGGTTCTCGGGGGGCCAACGTCCTGACTTTC. It codes for CSAQQGSRGANVLTF.

A few counts support this clonotype. The rearrangement uses TRBV6-1 and TRBJ1-5; 10 positions match TRBD1. The CDR3 totals 16 residues. V trimming: 4 bases; J trimming: 0 bases; junction bases outside the gene matches: 3. The germline gives CDR1 MNHNS, CDR2 SASEGT. CDR3 nucleotide sequence: TGTGCCAGCAGTGCCGGGACAGGGGTTAGCAATCAGCCCCAGCATTTT. This gives the protein CASSAGTGVSNQPQHF.

As DNA, the CDR3 is TGTGCCATCAGTGAGTCCGGATTGAGGAGCTCTGGAAACACCTTC. Translated: CAISESGLRSSGNTF. The V and J genes are TRBV10-3 and TRBJ1-2; D not resolved. The CDR3 spans 15 residues. Trimming cost V 0 bases and J 12 bases, with 20 bases left between them. CDR1 ENHRY and CDR2 SYGVKD come from the germline V gene.

The V and J genes are TRBV2 and TRBJ1-2; perhaps TRBD1 as D (5 bases). The CDR3 runs to 16 residues. Trimming pared 2 bases from V and 4 bases from J, leaving 17 bases between. Germline lookup yields CDR1 SNHLY and CDR2 FYNNEI. The CDR3 nucleotides read TGTGCCAGCAGTGAAAGGGGAGGGGCGAGCAGCTATGGCTACACCTTC. Its translation is CASSERGGASSYGYTF.

Concerning this clonotype itself: A much bigger clone sits one base away, suggesting this may be a read error. CDR3 coding DNA: TGTGCCAGCAGTTTACAGACAGCCCCTAGCTCCTACGAGCAGTACTTC. Amino acids: CASSLQTAPSSYEQYF. This chain uses TRBV12-3 or TRBV12-4 with TRBJ2-7, with D possibly being TRBD1 (5 bases). Trimming removed 2 bases at V and 0 bases at J, with 14 bases between. This CDR3 is built from 16 residues.

This clonotype was picked up a small number of times. The V gene is TRBV4-1, the J gene TRBJ1-1, with D hard to call. Germline CDR1 is MGHRA and CDR2 is YSYEKL. Trimming removed 2 bases at V and 5 bases at J, with 9 bases between. This CDR3 region has 13 residues. The DNA for the CDR3 is TGCGCCAGCAGCCAAACGAGGTTTACTGAAGCTTTCTTT. It codes for CASSQTRFTEAFF.

This clonotype was seen only once. A much larger clone differs by one base, so this may be a read error. J is TRBJ2-5 and V is TRBV11-2; the match to TRBD1 covers 7 bases. CDR3 length: 16 residues. Germline lookup yields CDR1 SGHAT and CDR2 FQNNGV. CDR3 in amino acids: CASSSPPGQRQETQCF. In nucleotides, the CDR3 is TGTGCCAGCAGCTCGCCACCGGGACAGCGTCAAGAGACCCAGTGCTTC.

The V and J genes are TRBV7-3 and TRBJ1-6, with TRBD1 identical over 9 bases. V shed 3 bases and J 10 bases; nucleotides not matched to a gene: 7. CDR1 SGHTA and CDR2 FQGTGA come from the germline V gene. The CDR3 sequence is 15 residues long. The DNA for the CDR3 is TGTGCCAGCAGCTTCCGGGACAGGGCCTGGTCACCCCTCCACTTT. It is translated as CASSFRDRAWSPLHF.

This clonotype has ten or more counts. This chain uses TRBV24-1 with TRBJ1-1; no firm D call. Germline lookup yields CDR1 KGHDR and CDR2 SFDVKD. The CDR3 has 13 residues. V was pared by 4 bases and J by 3 bases, with 8 bases between. The CDR3 spells CATSDEGHTEAFF. The CDR3 coding sequence is TGTGCCACCAGTGACGAAGGGCACACTGAAGCTTTCTTT.

The sample holds one count of this clonotype. The chain carries TRBV9 and TRBJ1-1; 8 bases align to TRBD1. After removal of 5 bases from V and 7 bases from J, the junction contained 7 bases not matched to a gene. CDR1 and CDR2 from the germline V gene are SGDLS and YYNGEE. The CDR3 runs 13 residues. The CDR3 reads CASSLVGQGEAFF. In nucleotides, the CDR3 is TGTGCCAGCAGTTTAGTCGGACAGGGTGAAGCTTTCTTT.

The chain recombines TRBV5-1 with TRBJ2-5; tentatively, D is TRBD2 (6 bases). The V and J ends lost 4 bases and 5 bases respectively, with 21 bases between them. The germline V gene has CDR1 SGHRS and CDR2 YFSETQ. The CDR3 is made up of 16 amino acids. The CDR3 DNA sequence: TGCGCCAGCAGCCAATTTCCGGGGGAGGTTTCGGAGACCCAGTACTTC. The encoded protein is CASSQFPGEVSETQYF.